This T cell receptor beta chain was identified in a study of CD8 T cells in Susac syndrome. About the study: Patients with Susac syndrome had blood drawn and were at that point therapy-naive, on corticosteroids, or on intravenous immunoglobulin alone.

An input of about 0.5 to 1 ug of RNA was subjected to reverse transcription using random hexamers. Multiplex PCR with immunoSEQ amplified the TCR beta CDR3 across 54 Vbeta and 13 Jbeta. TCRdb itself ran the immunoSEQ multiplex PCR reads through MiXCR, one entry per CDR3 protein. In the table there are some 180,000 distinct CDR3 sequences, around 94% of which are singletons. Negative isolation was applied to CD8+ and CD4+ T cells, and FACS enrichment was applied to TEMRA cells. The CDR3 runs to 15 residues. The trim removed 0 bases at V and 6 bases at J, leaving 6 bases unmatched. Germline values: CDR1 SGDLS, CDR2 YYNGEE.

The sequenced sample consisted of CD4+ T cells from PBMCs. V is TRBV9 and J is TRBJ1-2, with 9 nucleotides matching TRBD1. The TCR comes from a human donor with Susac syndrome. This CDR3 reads CASSVAGQGLDGYTF. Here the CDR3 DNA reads TGTGCCAGCAGCGTAGCGGGACAGGGTCTCGATGGCTACACCTTC. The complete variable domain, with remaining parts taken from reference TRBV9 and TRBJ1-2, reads DSGVTQTPKHLITATGQRVTLRCSPRSGDLSVYWYQQSLDQGLQFLIQYYNGEERAKGNILERFSAQQFPDLHSELNLSSLELGDSALYFCASSVAGQGLDGYTFGSGTRLTVV.